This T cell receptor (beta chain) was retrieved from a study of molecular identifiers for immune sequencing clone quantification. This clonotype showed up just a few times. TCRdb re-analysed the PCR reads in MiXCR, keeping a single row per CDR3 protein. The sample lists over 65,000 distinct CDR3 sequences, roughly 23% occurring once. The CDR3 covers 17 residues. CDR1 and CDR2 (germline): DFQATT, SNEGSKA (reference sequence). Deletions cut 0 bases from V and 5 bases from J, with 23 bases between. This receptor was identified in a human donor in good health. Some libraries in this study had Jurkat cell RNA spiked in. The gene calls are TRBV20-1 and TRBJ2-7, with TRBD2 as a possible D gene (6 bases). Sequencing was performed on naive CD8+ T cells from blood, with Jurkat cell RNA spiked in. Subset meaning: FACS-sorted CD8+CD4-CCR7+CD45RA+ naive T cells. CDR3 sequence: CSARDRRAGLVLDEQYF. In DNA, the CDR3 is TGCAGTGCTAGAGATAGGAGGGCGGGGTTGGTTCTGGACGAGCAGTACTTC.